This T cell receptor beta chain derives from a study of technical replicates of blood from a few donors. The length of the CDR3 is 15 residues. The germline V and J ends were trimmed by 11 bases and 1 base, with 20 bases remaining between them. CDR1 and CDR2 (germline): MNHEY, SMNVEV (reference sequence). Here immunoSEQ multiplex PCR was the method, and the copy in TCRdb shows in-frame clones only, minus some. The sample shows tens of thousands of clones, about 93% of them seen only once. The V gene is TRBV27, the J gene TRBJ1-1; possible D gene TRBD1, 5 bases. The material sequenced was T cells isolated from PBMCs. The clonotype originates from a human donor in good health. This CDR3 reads CASNSIGGWNTEAFF. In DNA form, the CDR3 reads TGTGCCTCGAACTCAATCGGGGGGTGGAACACTGAAGCTTTCTTT.